These T cell receptor beta chains were read from a single sample in a study of blood T cell repertoires in COVID-19. Measured with immunoSEQ multiplex PCR; TCRdb has only the in-frame clones, and not every one. The repertoire consists of about 260,000 clones, with roughly 88% occurring once and the leading ten covering roughly 1.2%. Sequenced: PBMCs or T cells enriched from blood (not recorded which). These receptor sequences come from a woman aged 40 to 50 with acute COVID-19. Both conserved end residues are part of each CDR3. D genes are given only for firm matches. Part of the rows lack a size; the others show once, few, many or a class for expanded clones.

d_call j_call clone_size v_call cdr3_aa cdr3_nt
NA TRBJ1-1 NA TRBV24-1 CATRGVGDTEAFF TGTGCCACCAGAGGGGTGGGTGACACTGAAGCTTTCTTT
NA TRBJ2-3 NA TRBV11-2 CASSLGADYTDTQYF TGTGCCAGCAGCTTAGGGGCGGACTACACAGATACGCAGTATTTT
NA TRBJ1-2 NA TRBV28 CASSPRSPLNYGYTF TGTGCCAGCAGTCCTAGGTCCCCACTTAACTATGGCTACACCTTC
NA TRBJ1-1 NA TRBV9 CASSSGLRNTEAFF TGTGCCAGCAGCTCCGGACTGAGAAACACTGAAGCTTTCTTT
NA TRBJ2-3 NA TRBV7-9 CASSQRPGADTQYF TGTGCCAGCAGCCAGCGACCGGGGGCAGATACGCAGTATTTT
TRBD2 TRBJ2-1 NA TRBV4-1 CASSHLTSGRAREQFF TGCGCCAGCAGCCATCTGACTAGCGGGAGGGCCCGTGAGCAGTTCTTC
TRBD2 TRBJ2-1 NA TRBV29-1 CSVKVLAGGSNEQFF TGCAGCGTCAAAGTCCTAGCGGGAGGTTCAAATGAGCAGTTCTTC
NA TRBJ1-4 NA TRBV30 CAWTHGEKLFF TGTGCCTGGACCCACGGTGAAAAACTGTTTTTT
NA TRBJ1-4 NA TRBV4-3 CASSRKTVRATNEKLFF TGCGCCAGCAGCCGCAAAACAGTCCGAGCAACTAATGAAAAACTGTTTTTT
NA TRBJ2-1 NA TRBV11-2 CASSLVRDKNNEQFF TGTGCCAGCAGCTTAGTGCGGGATAAGAACAATGAGCAGTTCTTC
TRBD2 TRBJ2-5 NA TRBV7-6 CASSLMASGYQETQYF TGTGCCAGCAGCTTAATGGCTAGCGGGTACCAAGAGACCCAGTACTTC
NA TRBJ1-1 NA TRBV21-1 CASRITGMASEAFF TGTGCCAGCCGGATTACAGGGATGGCCTCCGAAGCTTTCTTT
TRBD1 TRBJ1-4 NA TRBV28 CASSSGQGTGEKLFF TGTGCCAGCAGTTCAGGACAGGGTACGGGTGAAAAACTGTTTTTT
TRBD1 TRBJ1-6 once TRBV27 CASSRRQGNSPLHF TGTGCCAGCAGTCGGCGACAGGGAAATTCACCCCTCCACTTT
TRBD1 TRBJ2-5 NA TRBV18 CASSMGQQETQYF TGTGCCAGCTCAATGGGACAGCAAGAGACCCAGTACTTC
NA TRBJ2-7 NA TRBV5-6 CASSLVQYEQYF TGTGCCAGCAGCTTGGTCCAGTACGAGCAGTACTTC
NA TRBJ2-1 NA TRBV9 CASSVEAEQFF TGTGCCAGCAGCGTAGAAGCGGAGCAGTTCTTC
NA TRBJ1-3 NA TRBV11-2 CASRPNPGSGNTIYF TGTGCCAGCAGGCCCAACCCAGGCTCTGGAAACACCATATATTTT
NA TRBJ2-7 NA TRBV10-3 CAISDGRASYEQYF TGTGCCATCAGTGATGGGCGGGCCTCCTACGAGCAGTACTTC
TRBD1 TRBJ1-1 NA TRBV13 CASSTGTVNTEAFF TGTGCCAGCAGCACCGGGACAGTCAACACTGAAGCTTTCTTT
NA TRBJ1-4 NA TRBV29-1 CSVEVGRVREKLFF TGCAGCGTTGAAGTTGGCAGGGTGCGAGAAAAACTGTTTTTT
NA TRBJ2-2 NA TRBV4-1 CASSQDKGTTNTGELFF TGCGCCAGCAGCCAAGATAAGGGGACAACGAACACCGGGGAGCTGTTTTTT
NA TRBJ1-2 NA TRBV5-4 CASRGPFDANYGYTF TGTGCCAGCAGGGGGCCGTTCGATGCTAACTATGGCTACACCTTC
TRBD1 TRBJ2-2 NA TRBV2 CASSLQGWGNTGELFF TGTGCCAGCAGCCTACAGGGGTGGGGGAACACCGGGGAGCTGTTTTTT
NA TRBJ2-1 NA TRBV6-4 CASSVQQENEQFF TGTGCCAGCAGTGTCCAACAGGAAAATGAGCAGTTCTTC
NA TRBJ1-1 NA TRBV7-9 CASSLVGQSRSAAFF TGTGCCAGCAGCTTAGTTGGACAATCGAGGAGTGCAGCTTTCTTT
NA TRBJ2-5 once TRBV30 CAWKQGLEGTQYF TGTGCCTGGAAACAGGGCCTCGAAGGGACCCAGTACTTC
NA TRBJ1-6 NA TRBV6-2/TRBV6-3 CASSYNIMDSPLHF TGTGCCAGCAGTTATAACATTATGGATTCACCCCTCCACTTT
NA TRBJ1-5 NA TRBV15 CATSTIGQGTNQPQHF TGTGCCACCAGCACCATCGGGCAGGGGACCAATCAGCCCCAGCATTTT
TRBD1 TRBJ2-7 NA TRBV2 CASSTETGVNEQYF TGTGCCAGCAGTACAGAGACAGGGGTTAACGAGCAGTACTTC
NA TRBJ1-3 NA TRBV30 CAWTFLGRLGNTIYF TGTGCCTGGACTTTTTTGGGGAGACTTGGAAACACCATATATTTT
NA TRBJ1-1 NA TRBV7-2 CASSPPQGLNTEAFF TGTGCCAGCAGCCCGCCCCAGGGGTTAAACACTGAAGCTTTCTTT
NA TRBJ2-1 once TRBV6-2/TRBV6-3 CASSETGYNEQFF TGTGCCAGCAGTGAGACTGGATACAATGAGCAGTTCTTC
TRBD1 TRBJ1-4 few TRBV5-1 CASSWTGGDEKLFF TGCGCCAGCAGCTGGACAGGCGGAGATGAAAAACTGTTTTTT
NA TRBJ1-5 NA TRBV4-1 CASSPNSNQPQHF TGCGCCAGCAGTCCCAATAGCAATCAGCCCCAGCATTTT
NA TRBJ2-7 NA TRBV5-1 CASSLTVPAGPYEQYF TGCGCCAGCAGCTTGACCGTCCCGGCGGGACCCTACGAGCAGTACTTC
NA TRBJ2-1 NA TRBV7-8 CASTFSSEQFF TGTGCCAGCACCTTCTCTTCCGAGCAGTTCTTC
TRBD1 TRBJ1-5 few TRBV24-1 CATSDGGQGGNQPQHF TGTGCCACCAGTGATGGGGGACAGGGGGGCAATCAGCCCCAGCATTTT
NA TRBJ1-1 NA TRBV30 CAWSVWTPEAFF TGTGCCTGGAGTGTGTGGACACCCGAAGCTTTCTTT
TRBD2 TRBJ2-1 NA TRBV7-2 CASSLVSGEGTEQFF TGTGCCAGCAGCTTAGTTAGCGGGGAGGGGACTGAGCAGTTCTTC
TRBD2 TRBJ2-7 NA TRBV30 CAWSGGAYEQYF TGTGCCTGGAGCGGGGGGGCTTACGAGCAGTACTTC
TRBD1 TRBJ1-2 NA TRBV6-2/TRBV6-3 CASSRIPTGDYGYTF TGTGCCAGCAGTAGAATTCCGACAGGGGACTATGGCTACACCTTC
NA TRBJ2-4 NA TRBV18 CASSPPSDRAKNIQYF TGTGCCAGCTCACCACCTTCTGACAGGGCCAAAAACATTCAGTACTTC
NA TRBJ2-2 NA TRBV11-3 CASSSRGSTGELFF TGTGCCAGCAGCTCCAGGGGTTCCACCGGGGAGCTGTTTTTT
NA TRBJ1-5 NA TRBV3-1/TRBV3-2 CASSQDRVQPQHF TGTGCCAGCAGCCAAGATCGTGTCCAGCCCCAGCATTTT
TRBD1 TRBJ1-2 few TRBV11-2 CASSFGDSLYGYTF TGTGCCAGCAGCTTTGGGGACAGTCTCTATGGCTACACCTTC
TRBD2 TRBJ2-3 once TRBV9 CASAGGAGADTQYF TGTGCCAGCGCGGGAGGAGCGGGAGCAGATACGCAGTATTTT
NA TRBJ2-1 NA TRBV7-7 CASSLEASNFANEQFF TGTGCTAGCAGCTTAGAGGCTAGCAACTTTGCGAATGAGCAGTTCTTC
TRBD1 TRBJ2-5 NA TRBV19 CASHTPRQGETQYF TGTGCCAGTCATACCCCTAGACAGGGAGAGACCCAGTACTTC
NA TRBJ1-5 NA TRBV15 CATSSPTGTSNQPQHF TGTGCCACCAGCAGTCCTACCGGGACATCTAATCAGCCCCAGCATTTT
NA TRBJ1-3 NA TRBV7-9 CASSLATVNTIYF TGTGCCAGCAGCTTAGCTACAGTGAACACCATATATTTT
NA TRBJ2-7 NA TRBV9 CASSPNGGLISYEQYF TGTGCCAGCAGCCCCAATGGCGGCTTAATCTCCTACGAGCAGTACTTC
TRBD1 TRBJ1-3 NA TRBV18 CASSPLGGQGASGNTIYF TGTGCCAGCTCACCGCTCGGTGGACAGGGGGCATCTGGAAACACCATATATTTT